The 32 T cell receptor beta chains below all came from one sample that was sequenced in a study of cytomegalovirus exposure and HLA in healthy donors. A multiplex PCR was run with 60 Vbeta primers and 13 Jbeta primers. Measured with immunoSEQ multiplex PCR; TCRdb has only the in-frame clones, and not every one. The sample records over 200,000 clones, 77% being singletons. Material for sequencing was PBMCs. These receptors all come from a woman aged 55 to 70 in good health and CMV-seropositive.

The chain carries TRBV6-5 and TRBJ1-2; TRBD1 aligns across 8 bases. Germline V gene lookup returns CDR1 MNHEY and CDR2 SVGAGI. The CDR3 loop spans 14 amino acids. V lost 6 bases and J lost 4; bases outside the gene matches: 7. CDR3 DNA: TGTGCCAGCAGCACCGGGACAGGCGCCTATGGCTACACCTTC. This translates into CASSTGTGAYGYTF.

The chain joins TRBV5-4 to TRBJ1-4; tentatively, D is TRBD1 (5 bases). The germline gives CDR1 SGHNT, CDR2 YYREEE (reference sequence). The CDR3 spans 14 residues. V was pared by 5 bases and J by 3 bases, with 11 bases between. In DNA, the CDR3 is TGTGCCAGCAGTTCAGGGTATTCTAATGAAAAACTGTTTTTT. Its translation: CASSSGYSNEKLFF.

The genes are TRBV18 and TRBJ2-1, with D possibly TRBD1 on 6 matching bases. CDR1 and CDR2 (germline): KGHSH, LQKENI. The CDR3 sequence is 11 residues long. V lost 3 bases to trimming and J lost 10 bases, with 7 bases between them. CDR3 DNA sequence: TGTGCCAGCTCACCTGACAGGGAGCAGTTCTTC. This sequence encodes CASSPDREQFF.

As for this clone: Other DNA sequences in this sample translate to the same CDR3. This chain connects TRBV5-6 to TRBJ1-1, with 8 nucleotides matching TRBD1. The CDR3 sequence is 15 residues long. CDR1 SGHDT and CDR2 YYEEEE come from the germline V gene. J gave up 1 base and V 2 bases, and 4 bases lay outside the gene matches. CDR3 loop: CASSLPGTGNTEAFF. For the CDR3, the DNA is TGTGCCAGCAGCTTACCCGGGACAGGGAACACTGAAGCTTTCTTT.

This clone has only a few counts. V is TRBV5-1 and J is TRBJ2-7; D is possibly TRBD1 (6 bases). Trimming stripped 1 base from V and 7 bases from J, with 12 bases between. This CDR3 has 13 residues. Germline V lookup: CDR1 SGHRS, CDR2 YFSETQ. The CDR3 region is CASSLSGTREQYF. The CDR3 nucleotides are TGCGCCAGCAGCTTGTCAGGGACACGGGAGCAGTACTTC.

The chain combines TRBV7-9 with TRBJ1-1; TRBD1 agrees at 8 bases. This CDR3 contains 16 residues. The V gene's germline CDR1 is SEHNR and CDR2 FQNEAQ (reference sequence). Trimming removed 1 base from V and 3 bases from J; junction bases left unmatched: 7. CDR3 in amino acids: CASSLGAGGADTEAFF. CDR3 nucleotides: TGTGCCAGCAGCTTAGGGGCAGGGGGCGCCGACACTGAAGCTTTCTTT. Full variable domain (remainder filled in from reference TRBV7-9 and TRBJ1-1): DTGVSQNPRHKITKRGQNVTFRCDPISEHNRLYWYRQTLGQGPEFLTYFQNEAQLEKSRLLSDRFSAERPKGSFSTLEIQRTEQGDSAMYLCASSLGAGGADTEAFFGQGTRLTVV.

This clone has more than one count but fewer than ten. V is TRBV5-3 and J is TRBJ1-6, with TRBD1 identical over 8 bases. TRBV5-3 is placed among ORFs of uncertain function. J was trimmed by 6 bases and V by 0 bases; bases with no gene match: 2. CDR3 length: 15 amino acids. The CDR3 DNA follows: TGTGCCAGAAGCTTGGTAGACAGGGGTAATTCACCCCTCCACTTT. Its protein product is CARSLVDRGNSPLHF.

This clone was detected only a few times. This chain uses TRBV20-1 with TRBJ2-7, with 7 positions matching TRBD2. The length of the CDR3 is 11 residues. The V gene's germline CDR1 is DFQATT and CDR2 SNEGSKA (reference sequence). V trimming: 1 base; J trimming: 7 bases; junction bases outside the gene matches: 1. The CDR3 sequence is CSARGGGEQYF. The CDR3 coding sequence is TGCAGTGCTAGAGGGGGGGGAGAGCAGTACTTC.

The chain has TRBV5-1 and TRBJ2-3; possible D gene TRBD1, 6 bases. V gave up 4 bases and J gave up 0 bases, with 12 bases separating them. CDR1 and CDR2 (germline): SGHRS, YFSETQ. The length of the CDR3 is 15 residues. The CDR3 loop is CASSQRQASTDTQYF. Written as DNA, the CDR3 is TGCGCCAGCAGCCAAAGACAGGCTAGCACAGATACGCAGTATTTT.

This clone has a handful of counts. The V and J genes are TRBV28 and TRBJ2-3; TRBD2 agrees at 10 bases. This CDR3 has 14 amino acids. Germline CDR1 reads MDHEN; CDR2 reads SYDVKM. Trimming at V came to 6 bases and at J to 4 bases, leaving 4 bases not matched to a gene. The CDR3 protein is CASSPSGGADTQYF. DNA for the CDR3: TGTGCCAGCAGCCCTAGCGGGGGCGCAGATACGCAGTATTTT.

This clone was counted only a few times. CDR3 DNA: TGTGCCAGCAGCTCACTAGCGGGAGTTACCGGGGAGCTGTTTTTT. It yields the protein CASSSLAGVTGELFF. This sequence joins TRBV5-6 and TRBJ2-2, with TRBD2 matching 11 bases. There are 15 residues in the CDR3. Germline V gives CDR1 SGHDT, CDR2 YYEEEE. V gave up 3 bases and J gave up 5 bases; unmatched junction bases: 3.

This clone was found once. V and J are TRBV7-2 and TRBJ1-3; TRBD1 is a possible D gene (6 bases). From germline, CDR1 is SGHTA and CDR2 FQGNSA. The V end was cut by 2 bases, the J end by 1 base, with 12 bases between. The CDR3 is 16 amino acids. In nucleotides, the CDR3 is TGTGCCAGCAGCTTATTCCTGGGGGCGTCTGGAAACACCATATATTTT. Residues: CASSLFLGASGNTIYF.

The chain couples TRBV30 to TRBJ1-2; maybe TRBD1 (5 bases). The CDR3 is made up of 15 amino acids. Per the germline V gene, CDR1 is GTSNPN and CDR2 is SVGIG (reference sequence). The V end was cut by 2 bases, the J end by 4 bases, with 17 bases between. CDR3 in amino acids: CAWSTGSGHTYGYTF. CDR3 bases: TGTGCCTGGAGTACCGGGTCAGGGCATACCTATGGCTACACCTTC.

The CDR3 DNA reads as TGTGCCTGGAGTGCGCTTTGGGGGCAGCCGGGGGGGAACACTGAAGCTTTCTTT. Amino acids: CAWSALWGQPGGNTEAFF. This chain joins TRBV30 and TRBJ1-1; D is possibly TRBD1 (6 bases). CDR1 and CDR2 (germline): GTSNPN, SVGIG (reference sequence). With 1 base removed from V and 1 base from J, the gap between germline ends came to 22 bases. The CDR3 has 18 amino acids.

The rearrangement links TRBV5-1 to TRBJ1-1; 9 bases fit TRBD1. V was clipped by 4 bases and J by 0 bases; unmatched bases: 4. Germline CDR1 and CDR2: SGHRS and YFSETQ. The CDR3 has 15 amino acids. The CDR3 DNA reads as TGCGCCAGCAGCACTGGGACAGGGATGAACACTGAAGCTTTCTTT. Residues: CASSTGTGMNTEAFF.

On this clone: The same CDR3 can be traced to other DNA sequences in this sample. The chain is built from TRBV11-3 and TRBJ2-1; TRBD2 might be the D (5 bases). V was pared by 1 base and J by 6 bases, with 7 bases between. CDR1 and CDR2 from the germline V gene are SGHNT and YENEEA. The CDR3 totals 13 residues. The DNA of the CDR3 is TGTGCCAGCAGCTTAGCCGCGGGCAATGAGCAGTTCTTC. This gives the protein CASSLAAGNEQFF.

There are a few counts of this clone. CDR3 DNA: TGTGCCAGCAATCCCGGAGGGACAGGGAACACTGAAGCTTTCTTT. The encoded protein is CASNPGGTGNTEAFF. The rearrangement links TRBV2 to TRBJ1-1; 8 bases align to TRBD1. This CDR3 spans 15 amino acids. Germline CDR1 is SNHLY and CDR2 is FYNNEI. V was pared by 7 bases and J by 1 base, with 8 bases of the junction left unmatched.

The chain uses TRBV25-1 and TRBJ1-2; no firm D call. The germline V gene has CDR1 MGHDK and CDR2 SYGVNS. The CDR3 is 13 residues long. Trimming took 6 bases from V and 4 from J, leaving 12 bases between them. The CDR3 nucleotides read TGTGCCAGCAGACCATCAGGATCCTATGGCTACACCTTC. It codes for CASRPSGSYGYTF.

The chain links TRBV27 to TRBJ1-4; TRBD1 aligns across 8 bases. After removal of 7 bases from V and 8 bases from J, the junction contained 9 bases not matched to a gene. The V gene's germline CDR1 is MNHEY and CDR2 SMNVEV (reference sequence). The CDR3 is 14 residues long. Here the CDR3 DNA reads TGTGCCAGCACCTTCAGGGGGCCTTCGGAAAAACTGTTTTTT. Its translation is CASTFRGPSEKLFF.

The chain has TRBV29-1 and TRBJ1-2; D remains ambiguous. V was shortened by 2 bases and J by 7 bases, with 11 bases between the two germline ends. The length of the CDR3 is 12 residues. The germline gives CDR1 SQVTM, CDR2 ANQGSEA. CDR3 region: CSVERGRGGYTF. The CDR3 region has the DNA TGCAGCGTTGAACGGGGAAGAGGTGGCTACACCTTC.

This chain joins TRBV2 and TRBJ2-7; D possibly corresponds to TRBD2 (8 bases). This CDR3 has 15 residues. V gave up 2 bases and J gave up 2 bases, with 13 bases separating them. CDR1 is SNHLY, CDR2 FYNNEI, per germline. The CDR3 region is CASSEREGAAYEQYF. The CDR3 DNA reads TGTGCCAGCAGTGAACGGGAGGGGGCGGCCTACGAGCAGTACTTC.

This chain joins TRBV12-5 and TRBJ2-2; the match to TRBD1 covers 7 bases. Unmatched junction bases numbered 5, after V lost 5 bases and J lost 2 bases. The CDR3 covers 15 residues. Germline V gene lookup returns CDR1 LGHNT and CDR2 FRNRAP. The CDR3 spells CASGQGQINTGELFF. The CDR3 nucleotides read TGTGCTAGTGGTCAGGGACAGATTAACACCGGGGAGCTGTTTTTT.

This rearrangement joins TRBV4-2 to TRBJ2-5; 11 nucleotides match TRBD2. The trim removed 1 base at V and 0 bases at J, leaving 1 base unmatched. This CDR3 has 16 amino acids. Germline V gene data show CDR1 as LGHNA and CDR2 as YNFKEQ. The chain's CDR3 is CASSQVLAGDQETQYF. CDR3 DNA sequence: TGTGCCAGCAGCCAAGTACTAGCGGGAGACCAAGAGACCCAGTACTTC.

The chain carries TRBV5-1 and TRBJ2-1, with 7 positions matching TRBD2. The germline CDR1 and CDR2 sequences are SGHRS and YFSETQ. The length of the CDR3 is 15 residues. V gave up 5 bases and J gave up 4 bases; unmatched junction bases: 9. The DNA of the CDR3 is TGCGCCAGCAGTCCTACTAGCGCTGATTACAATGAGCAGTTCTTC. It encodes CASSPTSADYNEQFF.

The genes are TRBV19 and TRBJ2-7; 8 nucleotides match TRBD1. J was trimmed by 1 base and V by 7 bases; bases with no gene match: 6. Germline V gene data show CDR1 as LNHDA and CDR2 as SQIVND (reference sequence). The CDR3 contains 14 residues. CDR3 sequence reads: CASTETGVSYEQYF. The CDR3 DNA reads as TGTGCCAGTACCGAGACAGGGGTGTCCTACGAGCAGTACTTC.

The sample holds one count of this clone. The chain is built from TRBV7-3 and TRBJ2-5, with 15 bases that match TRBD2. The CDR3 consists of 17 residues. V was pared by 4 bases and J by 1 base, with 4 bases of the junction left unmatched. CDR1 is SGHTA and CDR2 is FQGTGA in the germline V gene. The CDR3 loop is CASSSGLAGGGQETQYF. DNA of the CDR3: TGTGCCAGCAGCTCCGGACTAGCGGGGGGGGGCCAAGAGACCCAGTACTTC.

The CDR3, as DNA: TGTGCCAGCAGCTTGGACCCGGGACAGTTAATTCAGCCCCAGCATTTT. Translating it yields CASSLDPGQLIQPQHF. The chain links TRBV5-4 to TRBJ1-5, with 7 bases aligning to TRBD1. Germline values: CDR1 SGHNT, CDR2 YYREEE (reference sequence). Trimming cost V 0 bases and J 6 bases; bases outside gene matches: 9. The CDR3 length is 16 residues.

The CDR3 reads CASSIDNRGGQPQHF. The CDR3 nucleotides are TGTGCCAGTAGTATAGATAACAGGGGAGGTCAGCCCCAGCATTTT. V and J are TRBV19 and TRBJ1-5; 7 bases match TRBD1. This CDR3 is 15 amino acids long. Losses at the gene ends were 0 bases for V and 6 bases for J; bases not matched to a gene: 5. The germline V gene encodes CDR1 LNHDA and CDR2 SQIVND (reference sequence).

The chain joins TRBV25-1 to TRBJ2-7; 8 bases align to TRBD2. Per germline, CDR1 MGHDK and CDR2 SYGVNS. The CDR3 spans 16 residues. Trimming removed 3 bases from V and 1 base from J; junction bases left unmatched: 8. DNA of the CDR3: TGTGCCAGCAGTGATTTAACTAGCGGATCATCCTACGAGCAGTACTTC. Encoded protein: CASSDLTSGSSYEQYF.

In DNA, the CDR3 is TGTGCCAGCAGCTTGCAACAGGGGGCCCTCACGACCCAGTACTTC. Translating it yields CASSLQQGALTTQYF. The chain combines TRBV5-6 with TRBJ2-5, with 9 bases that match TRBD1. CDR1 SGHDT and CDR2 YYEEEE come from the germline V gene. V shed 1 base and J 7 bases; nucleotides not matched to a gene: 8. The CDR3 loop spans 15 amino acids. Using reference TRBV5-6 and TRBJ2-5 for the parts outside the CDR3, the full variable domain is DAGVTQSPTHLIKTRGQQVTLRCSPKSGHDTVSWYQQALGQGPQFIFQYYEEEERQRGNFPDRFSGHQFPNYSSELNVNALLLGDSALYLCASSLQQGALTTQYFGPGTRLLVL.

This clone has only a few counts. V is TRBV25-1 and J is TRBJ2-1; 11 nucleotides match TRBD2. V dropped 3 bases and J dropped 4; count of bases not matched to a gene: 8. The germline CDR1 and CDR2 sequences are MGHDK and SYGVNS. The CDR3 runs 17 residues. Here the CDR3 DNA reads TGTGCCAGCAGTGATAGCCCCGGGACTAGCGGATACAATGAGCAGTTCTTC. Translating it yields CASSDSPGTSGYNEQFF.

The V and J genes are TRBV27 and TRBJ2-4; D perhaps matches TRBD1 (6 bases). From germline, CDR1 is MNHEY and CDR2 SMNVEV (reference sequence). The CDR3 has 15 residues. The V end was cut by 3 bases, the J end by 1 base, with 10 bases between. The CDR3: CASSFSGAAKNIQYF. As DNA, the CDR3 is TGTGCCAGCAGTTTCTCAGGGGCGGCCAAAAACATTCAGTACTTC.